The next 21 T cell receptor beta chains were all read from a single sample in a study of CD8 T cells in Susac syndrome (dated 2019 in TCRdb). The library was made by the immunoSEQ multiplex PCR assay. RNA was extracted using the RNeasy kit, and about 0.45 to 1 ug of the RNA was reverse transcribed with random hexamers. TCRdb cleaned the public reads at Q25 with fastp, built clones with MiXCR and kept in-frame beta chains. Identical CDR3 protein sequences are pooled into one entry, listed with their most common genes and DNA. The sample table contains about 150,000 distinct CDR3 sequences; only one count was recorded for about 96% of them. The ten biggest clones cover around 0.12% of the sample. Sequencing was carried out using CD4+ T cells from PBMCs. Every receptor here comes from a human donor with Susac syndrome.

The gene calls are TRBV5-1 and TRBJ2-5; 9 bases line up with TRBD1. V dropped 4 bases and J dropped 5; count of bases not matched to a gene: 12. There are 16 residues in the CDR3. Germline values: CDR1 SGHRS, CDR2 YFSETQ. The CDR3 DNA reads TGCGCCAGCAGCCCAGCCGGGACAGGGTTGGGGGAGACCCAGTACTTC. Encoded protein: CASSPAGTGLGETQYF.

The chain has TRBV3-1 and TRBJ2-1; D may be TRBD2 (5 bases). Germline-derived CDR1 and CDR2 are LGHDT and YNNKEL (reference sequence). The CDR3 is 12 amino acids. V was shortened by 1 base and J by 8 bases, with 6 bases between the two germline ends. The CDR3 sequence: CASSQGRYEQFF. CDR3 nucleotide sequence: TGTGCCAGCAGCCAAGGGAGGTATGAGCAGTTCTTC.

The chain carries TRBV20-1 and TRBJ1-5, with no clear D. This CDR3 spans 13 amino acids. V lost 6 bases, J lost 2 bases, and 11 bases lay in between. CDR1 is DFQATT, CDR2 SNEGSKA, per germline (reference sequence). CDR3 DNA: TGCAGTGCATCGAGCATGGGCAATCAGCCCCAGCATTTT. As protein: CSASSMGNQPQHF.

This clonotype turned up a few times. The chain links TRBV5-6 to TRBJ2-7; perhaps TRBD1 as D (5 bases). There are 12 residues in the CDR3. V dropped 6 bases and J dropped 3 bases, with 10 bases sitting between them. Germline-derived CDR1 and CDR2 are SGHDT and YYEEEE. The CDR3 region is CASNQGGYEQYF. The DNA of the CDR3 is TGTGCCAGCAACCAGGGCGGCTACGAGCAGTACTTC.

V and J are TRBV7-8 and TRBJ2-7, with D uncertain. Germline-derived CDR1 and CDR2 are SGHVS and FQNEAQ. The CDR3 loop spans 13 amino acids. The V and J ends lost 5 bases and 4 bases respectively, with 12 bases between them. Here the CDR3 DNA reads TGTGCCAGCAGCCGAGGAGCCCCGTACGAGCAGTACTTC. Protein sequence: CASSRGAPYEQYF.

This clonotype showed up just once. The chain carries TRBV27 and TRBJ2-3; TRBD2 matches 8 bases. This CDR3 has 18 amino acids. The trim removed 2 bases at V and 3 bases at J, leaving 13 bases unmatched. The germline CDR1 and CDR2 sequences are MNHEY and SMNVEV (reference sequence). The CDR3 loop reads CASSLKAGGASGTDTQYF. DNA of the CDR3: TGTGCCAGCAGTTTAAAGGCCGGGGGGGCCTCCGGTACAGATACGCAGTATTTT.

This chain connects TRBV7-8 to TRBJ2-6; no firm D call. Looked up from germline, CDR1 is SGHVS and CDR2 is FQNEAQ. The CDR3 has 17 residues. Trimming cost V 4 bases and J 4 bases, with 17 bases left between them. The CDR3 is CASSSSRVSSGANVLTF. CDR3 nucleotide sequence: TGTGCCAGCAGCTCCAGTAGGGTATCGTCCGGGGCCAACGTCCTGACTTTC.

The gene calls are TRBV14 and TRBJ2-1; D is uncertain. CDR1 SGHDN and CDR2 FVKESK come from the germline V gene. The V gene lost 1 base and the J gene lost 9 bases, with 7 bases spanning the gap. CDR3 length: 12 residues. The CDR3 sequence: CASSQVWVEQFF. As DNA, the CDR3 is TGTGCCAGCAGCCAAGTGTGGGTTGAGCAGTTCTTC.

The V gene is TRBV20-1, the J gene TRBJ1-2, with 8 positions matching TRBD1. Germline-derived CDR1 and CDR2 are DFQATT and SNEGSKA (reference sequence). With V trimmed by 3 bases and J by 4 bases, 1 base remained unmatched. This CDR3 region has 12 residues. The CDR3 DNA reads TGCAGTGCTAGGGGACAGGCCTATGGCTACACCTTC. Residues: CSARGQAYGYTF.

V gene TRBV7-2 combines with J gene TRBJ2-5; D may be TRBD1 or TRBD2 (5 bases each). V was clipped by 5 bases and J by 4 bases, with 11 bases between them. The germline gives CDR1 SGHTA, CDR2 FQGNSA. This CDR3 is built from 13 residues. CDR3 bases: TGTGCCAGCAGCAGATCAGGGAGAGAGACCCAGTACTTC. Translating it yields CASSRSGRETQYF.

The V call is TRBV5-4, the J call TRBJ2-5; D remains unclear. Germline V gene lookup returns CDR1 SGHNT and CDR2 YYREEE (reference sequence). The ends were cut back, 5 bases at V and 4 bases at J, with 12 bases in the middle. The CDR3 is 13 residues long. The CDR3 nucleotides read TGTGCCAGCAGTCACAGTCCCTCAGAGACCCAGTACTTC. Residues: CASSHSPSETQYF.

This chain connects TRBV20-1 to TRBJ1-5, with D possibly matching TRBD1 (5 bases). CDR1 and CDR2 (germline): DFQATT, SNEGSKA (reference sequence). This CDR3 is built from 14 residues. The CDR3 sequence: CSRKGSYSNQPQHF. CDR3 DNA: TGCAGCCGGAAGGGGAGTTATAGCAATCAGCCCCAGCATTTT.

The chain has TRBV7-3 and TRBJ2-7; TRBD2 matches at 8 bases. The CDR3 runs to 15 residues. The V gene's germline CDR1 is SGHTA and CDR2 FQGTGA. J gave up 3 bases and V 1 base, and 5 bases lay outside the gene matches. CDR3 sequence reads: CASSLRNGRDYEQYF. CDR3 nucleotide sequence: TGTGCCAGCAGCTTAAGAAACGGGAGGGACTACGAGCAGTACTTC.

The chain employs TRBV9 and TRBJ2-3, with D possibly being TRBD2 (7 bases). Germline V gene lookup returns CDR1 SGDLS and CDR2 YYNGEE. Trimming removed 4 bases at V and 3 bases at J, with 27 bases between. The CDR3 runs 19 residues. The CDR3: CASSTSTSSHQGWTDTQYF. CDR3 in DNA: TGTGCCAGCAGCACCTCGACTAGCTCCCACCAGGGGTGGACAGATACGCAGTATTTT.

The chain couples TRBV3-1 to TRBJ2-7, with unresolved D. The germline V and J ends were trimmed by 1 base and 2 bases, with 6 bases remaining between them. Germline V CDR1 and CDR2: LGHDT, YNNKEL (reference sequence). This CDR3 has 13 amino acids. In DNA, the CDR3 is TGTGCCAGCAGCCAAGGGTCAACCTACGAGCAGTACGTC. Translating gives CASSQGSTYEQYV.

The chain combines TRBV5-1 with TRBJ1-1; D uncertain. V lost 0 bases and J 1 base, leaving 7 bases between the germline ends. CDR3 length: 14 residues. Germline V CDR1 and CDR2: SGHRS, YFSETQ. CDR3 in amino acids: CASSLGPTNTEAFF. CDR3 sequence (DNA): TGCGCCAGCAGCTTGGGACCGACGAACACTGAAGCTTTCTTT. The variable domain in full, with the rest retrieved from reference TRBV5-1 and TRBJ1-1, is KAGVTQTPRYLIKTRGQQVTLSCSPISGHRSVSWYQQTPGQGLQFLFEYFSETQRNKGNFPGRFSGRQFSNSRSEMNVSTLELGDSALYLCASSLGPTNTEAFFGQGTRLTVV.

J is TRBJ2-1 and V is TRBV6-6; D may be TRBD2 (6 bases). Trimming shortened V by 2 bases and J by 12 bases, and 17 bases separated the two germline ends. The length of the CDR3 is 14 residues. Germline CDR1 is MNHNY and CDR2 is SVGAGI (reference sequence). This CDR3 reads CASSYRGGGTGQFF. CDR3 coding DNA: TGTGCCAGCAGTTACCGAGGCGGAGGGACTGGGCAGTTCTTC.

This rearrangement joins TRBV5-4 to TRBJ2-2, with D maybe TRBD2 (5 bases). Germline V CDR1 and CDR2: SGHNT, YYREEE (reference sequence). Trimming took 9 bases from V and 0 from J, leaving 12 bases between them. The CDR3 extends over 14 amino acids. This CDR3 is CATQTIANTGELFF. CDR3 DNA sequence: TGTGCCACCCAGACTATCGCGAACACCGGGGAGCTGTTTTTT.

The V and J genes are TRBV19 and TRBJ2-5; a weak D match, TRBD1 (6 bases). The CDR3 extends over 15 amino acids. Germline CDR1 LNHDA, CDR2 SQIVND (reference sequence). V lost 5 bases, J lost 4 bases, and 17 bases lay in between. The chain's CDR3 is CASSPVTGPGETQYF. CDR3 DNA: TGTGCCAGTAGTCCGGTGACAGGCCCAGGAGAGACCCAGTACTTC. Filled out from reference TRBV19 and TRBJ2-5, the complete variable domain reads DGGITQSPKYLFRKEGQNVTLSCEQNLNHDAMYWYRQDPGQGLRLIYYSQIVNDFQKGDIAEGYSVSREKKESFPLTVTSAQKNPTAFYLCASSPVTGPGETQYFGPGTRLLVL.

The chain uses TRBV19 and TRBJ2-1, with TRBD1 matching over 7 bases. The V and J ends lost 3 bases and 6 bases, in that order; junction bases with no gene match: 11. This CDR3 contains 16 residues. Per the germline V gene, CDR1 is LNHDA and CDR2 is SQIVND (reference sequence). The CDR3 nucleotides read TGTGCCAGTAGTATCCCACAGGGGTTACGCGTCAATGAGCAGTTCTTC. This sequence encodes CASSIPQGLRVNEQFF.

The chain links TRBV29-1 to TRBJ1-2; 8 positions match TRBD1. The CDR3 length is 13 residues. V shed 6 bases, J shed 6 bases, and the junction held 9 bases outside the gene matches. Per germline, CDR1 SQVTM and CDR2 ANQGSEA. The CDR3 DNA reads TGCAGCGTCGCAAAAGGACAGGGAAATGGCTACACCTTC. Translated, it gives CSVAKGQGNGYTF.